This T cell receptor beta chain came from a study of OX40 agonist ivuxolimab in advanced cancers. The CDR3 sequence is 14 residues long. Germline V lookup: CDR1 SGHTA, CDR2 FQGNSA. V lost 4 bases and J lost 10, with 14 bases in between. Sequenced by immunoSEQ multiplex PCR; TCRdb stores in-frame clones only, minus some. The table lists about 120,000 clones, over 75% of them singletons. This sequence originates from an adult with an advanced solid tumor such as melanoma, head and neck, liver or kidney cancer. The V gene is TRBV7-2, the J gene TRBJ1-6; D gene uncertain. The specimen comprised CD4+ or CD8+ T cells sorted from blood, sampled in a trial of the OX40 agonist ivuxolimab. CDR3 amino acids: CASSYAGQASPLHF. In nucleotides, the CDR3 is TGTGCCAGCAGCTACGCCGGGCAGGCCTCACCCCTCCACTTT.